A single sample is the source of the 3 T cell receptor beta chains below, sequenced in a study of regulatory T cells in long-lasting Graves disease. The sample's time point: newly diagnosed GD, antithyroid drugs for less than 3 months. The TCR library used RNA extracted from PBMCs. HTBI primers from iRepertoire and Arm-PCR of CDR3 regions yielded the TCR beta libraries. MiXCR, applied by TCRdb to the multiplex PCR reads, yields one record per CDR3 protein. The data contain approximately 400,000 distinct CDR3 sequences, about 15% of them seen just once; the ten biggest clones take up approximately 15%. This same sample was also taken into another study, of T cells in Graves' hyperthyroidism and ophthalmopathy.

Specimen: peripheral blood mononuclear cells (PBMCs), collected at new diagnosis, from a patient treated with antithyroid drugs. All receptors come from a woman aged 25 to 39 with Graves disease.

This clonotype showed up many times. The chain recombines TRBV6-1 with TRBJ1-1, with D unresolved. V dropped 2 bases and J dropped 1 base, with 17 bases sitting between them. Germline assignment: CDR1 MNHNS and CDR2 SASEGT. The CDR3 consists of 17 residues. CDR3 in amino acids: CASSEPYRLIANTEAFF. The CDR3 DNA reads TGTGCCAGCAGTGAACCGTATCGCCTAATCGCGAACACTGAAGCTTTCTTT.

The chain has TRBV27 and TRBJ1-1, with unresolved D. The CDR3 is made up of 13 amino acids. Germline V gene lookup returns CDR1 MNHEY and CDR2 SMNVEV (reference sequence). V gave up 5 bases and J gave up 3 bases, with 10 bases separating them. Here the CDR3 reads CASSIALDTEAFF. The DNA for the CDR3 is TGTGCCAGCAGTATAGCCCTGGACACTGAAGCTTTCTTT.

The chain has TRBV19 and TRBJ1-5; D may be TRBD1 (6 bases). The CDR3 is made up of 18 amino acids. From germline, CDR1 is LNHDA and CDR2 SQIVND (reference sequence). Trimming removed 3 bases from V and 1 base from J, with 19 bases in between. The CDR3, as DNA: TGTGCCAGTAGTATTAGTCGAAATCTACAGGGCAGCAATCAGCCCCAGCATTTT. Translation gives CASSISRNLQGSNQPQHF. Filled out from reference TRBV19 and TRBJ1-5, the complete variable domain reads DGGITQSPKYLFRKEGQNVTLSCEQNLNHDAMYWYRQDPGQGLRLIYYSQIVNDFQKGDIAEGYSVSREKKESFPLTVTSAQKNPTAFYLCASSISRNLQGSNQPQHFGDGTRLSIL.